These T cell receptor beta chains were read from a single sample in a study of T cell repertoires in cytomegalovirus infection. TCRdb re-called the reads through MiXCR, storing one row per CDR3 protein. The sample yields more than 400,000 distinct CDR3 sequences, about 26% seen once. Material: PBMCs. The source of these receptors is a human donor in good health (CMV status not recorded). Some clones in this sample may be carry-over from other donors' samples. Each CDR3 is given with its conserved first and last residue. The D gene is left open where the match is weak. Rows may omit the clone size; those that give it use once, few, many or a size class.

V gene	D gene	clone size	J gene	CDR3 protein	CDR3 DNA
TRBV5-1	TRBD2	NA	TRBJ2-1	CASSLALGALRRLAGYNEQFF	TGCGCCAGCAGCTTGGCCCTGGGGGCCTTACGGAGGCTAGCGGGTTACAATGAGCAGTTCTTC
TRBV6-2/TRBV6-3	TRBD1	few	TRBJ2-5	CASSYDDLDRGRGETQYF	TGTGCCAGCAGTTACGACGACCTAGACAGGGGGCGCGGAGAGACCCAGTACTTC
TRBV12-3/TRBV12-4	NA	few	TRBJ1-2	CASSFQGPGYTF	TGTGCCAGCAGTTTTCAGGGTCCTGGCTACACCTTC
TRBV24-1	TRBD1	NA	TRBJ1-5	CATSEPTGDQPQHF	TGTGCCACCAGTGAGCCCACAGGGGATCAGCCCCAGCATTTT
TRBV11-2	TRBD2	NA	TRBJ2-2	CVSSLTLAGAGAGELFF	TGTGTCAGCAGCTTAACTCTAGCGGGAGCGGGAGCCGGGGAGCTGTTTTTT
TRBV7-3	NA	NA	TRBJ2-5	CASSPRLVQETQYF	TGTGCCAGCAGCCCTAGACTAGTCCAAGAGACCCAGTACTTC
TRBV6-1	TRBD2	NA	TRBJ2-2	CASRSGSGRSRTGELFF	TGTGCCAGCAGGTCGGGTAGCGGGAGGTCGCGGACCGGGGAGCTGTTTTTT
TRBV7-9	NA	NA	TRBJ1-4	CASSLTFDTSNEKLFF	TGTGCCAGCAGCTTAACATTCGACACGTCTAATGAAAAACTGTTTTTT
TRBV10-3	TRBD2	few	TRBJ2-5	CAIGTSGRGQETQYF	TGTGCCATCGGAACTAGCGGGAGGGGACAAGAGACCCAGTACTTC
TRBV7-2	NA	many	TRBJ2-1	CASSFWANRYNEQFF	TGTGCCAGCAGCTTTTGGGCTAACCGATACAATGAGCAGTTCTTC
TRBV29-1	NA	NA	TRBJ2-2	CSVGSGLRLNTGELFF	TGCAGCGTTGGGTCCGGACTCCGGTTGAACACCGGGGAGCTGTTTTTT
TRBV20-1	TRBD2	once	TRBJ2-2	CSARDGLASDTGELFF	TGCAGTGCTAGAGATGGACTAGCGTCTGACACCGGGGAGCTGTTTTTT
TRBV29-1	TRBD1	NA	TRBJ1-1	CSASGQGLDTEAFF	TGCAGCGCCTCGGGACAGGGGTTGGACACTGAAGCTTTCTTT
TRBV7-2	TRBD1	few	TRBJ2-7	CASSGPGTGGEQYF	TGTGCCAGCAGCGGGCCCGGGACAGGGGGCGAGCAGTACTTC
TRBV4-1	TRBD2	NA	TRBJ2-1	CASSRSSGRSRNEQFF	TGCGCCAGCAGCCGTTCGAGCGGGAGGTCTCGTAATGAGCAGTTCTTC
TRBV4-3	TRBD2	few	TRBJ2-1	CASSQDRPSGRVEQFF	TGCGCCAGCAGCCAAGATAGGCCTAGCGGGAGGGTTGAGCAGTTCTTC
TRBV28	NA	NA	TRBJ2-7	CASNWVPGYEQYF	TGTGCCAGCAACTGGGTGCCGGGCTACGAGCAGTACTTC
TRBV6-6	NA	NA	TRBJ2-2	CASSQRPGELFF	TGTGCCAGCAGTCAGAGACCCGGGGAGCTGTTTTTT
TRBV20-1	NA	few	TRBJ2-2	CSARKGDTGELFF	TGCAGTGCTAGGAAGGGGGACACCGGGGAGCTGTTTTTT
TRBV7-9	NA	NA	TRBJ1-3	CASSLAGISGNTIYF	TGTGCCAGCAGCTTGGCGGGGATCTCTGGAAACACCATATATTTT
TRBV4-1	NA	NA	TRBJ2-7	CASSQPGLGTYEQYF	TGCGCCAGCAGCCAGCCCGGGCTGGGGACCTACGAGCAGTACTTC
TRBV4-3	TRBD1	few	TRBJ1-4	CASSQEGTGNEKLFF	TGCGCCAGCAGCCAAGAAGGGACAGGGAATGAAAAACTGTTTTTT
TRBV6-1	TRBD1	NA	TRBJ1-1	CASSGGIGGQVNTEAFF	TGTGCCAGCAGTGGAGGCATCGGCGGACAGGTGAACACTGAAGCTTTCTTT
TRBV28	TRBD2	few	TRBJ2-3	CASSRSGTSGTVTQYF	TGTGCCAGCAGTCGAAGTGGGACTAGCGGGACTGTTACGCAGTATTTT
TRBV5-1	TRBD1	NA	TRBJ1-2	CASSWDRGGDGYTF	TGCGCCAGCAGCTGGGACAGGGGCGGGGATGGCTACACCTTC
TRBV7-8	TRBD2	NA	TRBJ2-1	CASSLFLAGAYNEQFF	TGTGCCAGCAGCTTATTTCTAGCGGGCGCCTACAATGAGCAGTTCTTC
TRBV7-8	NA	few	TRBJ1-3	CASSFKGSSGNTIYF	TGTGCCAGCAGCTTTAAGGGGTCCTCTGGAAACACCATATATTTT
TRBV28	NA	NA	TRBJ2-1	CASSSELKKEFF	TGTGCCAGCAGTTCCGAACTAAAGAAGGAGTTCTTC
TRBV27	NA	few	TRBJ1-5	CASRQRAGGMSNQPQHF	TGTGCCAGCCGTCAGAGAGCGGGGGGAATGTCAAATCAGCCCCAGCATTTT
TRBV6-8	NA	NA	TRBJ2-3	CASSRQGSSTDTQYF	TGTGCCAGCAGTCGGCAGGGTTCTAGCACAGATACGCAGTATTTT
TRBV6-5	NA	few	TRBJ1-5	CASSYSRASQGQPQHF	TGTGCCAGCAGTTACTCGAGGGCCTCCCAGGGCCAGCCCCAGCATTTT
TRBV6-1	TRBD1	NA	TRBJ2-5	CASSGSGTGEETQYF	TGTGCCAGCAGTGGATCCGGGACAGGAGAAGAGACCCAGTACTTC
TRBV19	NA	NA	TRBJ1-1	CASSILSGAMNTEAFF	TGTGCCAGTAGTATCTTATCTGGGGCCATGAACACTGAAGCTTTCTTT
TRBV7-2	NA	many	TRBJ2-3	CASSLGVRRDTQYF	TGTGCCAGCAGCTTAGGGGTCCGCCGGGATACGCAGTATTTT
TRBV30	NA	NA	TRBJ1-4	CAWGPLGRTNEKLFF	TGTGCCTGGGGACCCCTCGGGCGCACCAATGAAAAACTGTTTTTT
TRBV6-5	TRBD1	NA	TRBJ1-4	CASSYSGQLRNEKLFF	TGTGCCAGCAGTTATTCGGGACAGCTGAGAAATGAAAAACTGTTTTTT
TRBV11-2	NA	NA	TRBJ1-2	CASSRIGTNYGYTF	TGTGCCAGCAGTCGGATCGGGACTAACTATGGCTACACCTTC
TRBV29-1	TRBD1	once	TRBJ2-1	CSGQASSYNEQFF	TGCAGTGGACAGGCCAGCTCCTACAATGAGCAGTTCTTC
TRBV7-2	NA	NA	TRBJ2-2	CASSSAGANTGELFF	TGTGCCAGCAGCTCAGCGGGTGCGAACACCGGGGAGCTGTTTTTT
TRBV5-1	TRBD1	few	TRBJ1-6	CASSLGGRGHNSPLHF	TGCGCCAGCAGCCTCGGTGGCAGGGGGCATAATTCACCCCTCCACTTT
TRBV19	NA	few	TRBJ2-2	CASSIGVAGELFF	TGTGCCAGTAGTATAGGCGTCGCCGGGGAGCTGTTTTTT
TRBV2	NA	few	TRBJ2-2	CASRITGKTGELFF	TGTGCCAGCAGGATTACAGGGAAGACCGGGGAGCTGTTTTTT
TRBV10-3	NA	few	TRBJ2-5	CAIKSRQETQYF	TGTGCCATCAAGTCCAGGCAAGAGACCCAGTACTTC
TRBV5-4	NA	few	TRBJ1-1	CASSKGGSENTEAFF	TGTGCCAGCAGCAAAGGGGGTTCCGAGAACACTGAAGCTTTCTTT
TRBV7-2	TRBD1	few	TRBJ1-5	CASSAFGTANQPQHF	TGTGCCAGCAGCGCCTTTGGGACAGCCAATCAGCCCCAGCATTTT
TRBV4-2	TRBD2	once	TRBJ2-7	CASSPKRLADPYEQYF	TGTGCCAGCAGCCCAAAACGACTAGCGGACCCCTACGAGCAGTACTTC
TRBV27	NA	few	TRBJ1-2	CATQRTGNYGYTF	TGTGCCACCCAACGGACCGGTAACTATGGCTACACCTTC
TRBV20-1	TRBD2	few	TRBJ2-3	CSAHSGKSTDTQYF	TGCAGTGCTCATAGCGGGAAGAGCACAGATACGCAGTATTTT
TRBV27	NA	few	TRBJ1-2	CASSDSPRGGVYGYTF	TGTGCCAGCAGTGATAGCCCCCGGGGGGGCGTCTATGGCTACACCTTC
TRBV20-1	TRBD2	NA	TRBJ2-1	CSAGGNEQFF	TGCAGTGCGGGGGGGAATGAGCAGTTCTTC
TRBV7-2	NA	few	TRBJ2-3	CASSLAQDTQYF	TGTGCCAGCAGCTTAGCCCAGGATACGCAGTATTTT
TRBV7-2	NA	many	TRBJ2-5	CASSLVGRYQETQYF	TGTGCCAGCAGCTTAGTTGGCAGGTACCAAGAGACCCAGTACTTC
TRBV6-5	NA	NA	TRBJ2-1	CASSYRRQGEQFF	TGTGCCAGCAGTTACCGGCGGCAGGGTGAGCAGTTCTTC
TRBV28	TRBD2	few	TRBJ2-2	CASSLPLAGGNTGELFF	TGTGCCAGCAGTTTACCCCTAGCGGGAGGGAACACCGGGGAGCTGTTTTTT
TRBV6-1	NA	NA	TRBJ1-4	CASRQTEKLFF	TGTGCCAGCAGACAGACGGAAAAACTGTTTTTT
TRBV25-1	NA	few	TRBJ1-1	CASSERGHQNTEAFF	TGTGCCAGCAGTGAAAGGGGACACCAGAACACTGAAGCTTTCTTT
TRBV6-2/TRBV6-3	NA	NA	TRBJ2-3	CASSPGLSEADTQYF	TGTGCCAGCAGTCCTGGACTCAGCGAGGCAGATACGCAGTATTTT
TRBV6-2/TRBV6-3	NA	NA	TRBJ1-2	CASRTSQGYGYTF	TGTGCCAGCAGAACTTCACAGGGATACGGCTACACCTTC
TRBV25-1	NA	NA	TRBJ2-5	CASEGEKETQYF	TGTGCCAGCGAGGGGGAAAAAGAGACCCAGTACTTC
TRBV7-3	NA	NA	TRBJ2-3	CASSHRQPTDTQYF	TGTGCCAGCAGCCATAGACAGCCCACAGATACGCAGTATTTT